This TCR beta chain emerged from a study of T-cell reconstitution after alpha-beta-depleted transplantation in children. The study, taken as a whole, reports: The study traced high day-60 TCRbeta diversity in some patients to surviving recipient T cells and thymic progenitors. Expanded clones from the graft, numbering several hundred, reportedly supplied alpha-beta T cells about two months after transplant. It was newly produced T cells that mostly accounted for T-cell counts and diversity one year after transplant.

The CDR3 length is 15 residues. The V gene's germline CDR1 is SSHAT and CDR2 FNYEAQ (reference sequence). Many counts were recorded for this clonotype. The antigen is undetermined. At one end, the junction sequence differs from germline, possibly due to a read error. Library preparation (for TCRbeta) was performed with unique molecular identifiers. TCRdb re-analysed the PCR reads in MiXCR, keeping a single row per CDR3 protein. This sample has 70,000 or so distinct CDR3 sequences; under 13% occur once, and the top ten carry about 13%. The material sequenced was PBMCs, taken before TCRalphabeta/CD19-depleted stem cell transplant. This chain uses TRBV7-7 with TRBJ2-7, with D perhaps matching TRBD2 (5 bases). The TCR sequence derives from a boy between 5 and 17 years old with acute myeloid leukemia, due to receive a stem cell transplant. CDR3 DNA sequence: TGTGCTAGCAGCCCCGAACTGTGGACTCACCACGAGCAGTACTTC. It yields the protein CASSPELWTHHEQYF.